The T cell receptor (beta chain) under discussion was sequenced for a study of T cells expressing NK-cell markers. The CDR3 extends over 12 amino acids. In germline, CDR1 is MDHEN, CDR2 SYDVKM. TCRdb reprocessed the 5' RACE reads; each CDR3 protein has one entry and no DNA is given. The listing contains approximately 460,000 distinct CDR3 sequences. This sequence was found in a woman aged 18-70 years in good health. The sample was blood T cells: a sorted CD56 or NKG2C T cell subset, CD4+ or CD8+ T cells, or bulk PBMC T cells (not recorded which). This chain joins TRBV28 and TRBJ2-3; TCRdb selects TRBD1, and the lack of DNA leaves this call unchecked. This CDR3 reads CASSLNSPGQYF.